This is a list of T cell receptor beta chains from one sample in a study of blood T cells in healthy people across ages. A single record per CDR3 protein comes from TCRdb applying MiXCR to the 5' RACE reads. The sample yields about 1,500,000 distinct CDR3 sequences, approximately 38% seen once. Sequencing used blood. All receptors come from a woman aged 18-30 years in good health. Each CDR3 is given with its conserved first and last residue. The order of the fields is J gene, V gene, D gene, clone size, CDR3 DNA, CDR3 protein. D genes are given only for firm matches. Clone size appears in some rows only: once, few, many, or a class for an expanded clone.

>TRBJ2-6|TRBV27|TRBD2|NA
TGTGCCAGCGCTAGCGGTCGACGTGGGGCCAACGTCCTGACTTTC
CASASGRRGANVLTF
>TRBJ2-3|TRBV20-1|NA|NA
TGCAGTGCCAGGGTCCGCCCCGCCTACACAGATACGCAGTATTTT
CSARVRPAYTDTQYF
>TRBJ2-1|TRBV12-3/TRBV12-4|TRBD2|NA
TGTGCCAGCAGTTTAGGGCTAGCGGGGTATGAGACCCAGTTCTTC
CASSLGLAGYETQFF
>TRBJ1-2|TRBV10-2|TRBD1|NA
TGCGCCAGCAGTGCCCCGGACAGGAACTGTGGCTACACCTTC
CASSAPDRNCGYTF
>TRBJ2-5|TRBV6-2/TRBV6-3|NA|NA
TGTGCCAGCAGTTACTCGATCTATCAGACCCAGTACTTC
CASSYSIYQTQYF
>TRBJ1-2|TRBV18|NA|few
TGTGCCAGCTCACCACCGCCAGGTCTAGGTTTTGATGGCTACACCTTC
CASSPPPGLGFDGYTF
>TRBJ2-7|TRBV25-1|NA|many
TGTGCCAGCAGTGAGGCATTCTACGAGCAGTACTTC
CASSEAFYEQYF
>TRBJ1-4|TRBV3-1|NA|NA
TGTGCCAGCAGCCAACCCACCGCAACTAATGAAAAACTGTTTTTT
CASSQPTATNEKLFF
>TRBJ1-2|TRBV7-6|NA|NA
TGTGCCAGCAGCAGAGGGAATGCTAACTATGGCTACACCTTC
CASSRGNANYGYTF
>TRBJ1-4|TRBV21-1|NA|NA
NA
CASSNPIVGGGTTNEKLFF
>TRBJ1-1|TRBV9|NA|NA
TGTGCCAGCAGCCCCCGGCCTAACGCCCAAACTGAAGCTTTCTTT
CASSPRPNAQTEAFF
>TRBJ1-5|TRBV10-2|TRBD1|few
TGCGCCAGCAGGGGACAGGCGGGTAGTCAGCCCCAGCATTTT
CASRGQAGSQPQHF
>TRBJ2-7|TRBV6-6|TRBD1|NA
TGTGCCACCAGAGGCGAGGACAGGGGGTTGGACGAGCAGTACTTC
CATRGEDRGLDEQYF
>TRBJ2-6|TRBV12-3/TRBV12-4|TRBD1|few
TGTGCCAGCAGTTGGCCGGGACAGTCCCTCGGGGCCAACGTCCTGACTTTC
CASSWPGQSLGANVLTF
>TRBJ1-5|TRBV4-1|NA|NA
TGCGCCAGCAGCCCGTCTCTTATCCGGGGAGGGAGCAATCAGCCCCAGCATTTT
CASSPSLIRGGSNQPQHF
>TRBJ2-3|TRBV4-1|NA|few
TGCGCCAGCAGCCAAGGGTATCAGCAGTATTTT
CASSQGYQQYF
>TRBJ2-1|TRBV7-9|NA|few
TGTGCCAGCAGCCCGATGGGCGGGGAGCAGTTCTTC
CASSPMGGEQFF
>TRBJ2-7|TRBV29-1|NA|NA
TGCAGCGTTCGTCCATCGGACTCCTACGAGCAGTACTTC
CSVRPSDSYEQYF
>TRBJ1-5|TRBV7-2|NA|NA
TGTGCCTGCAGCTTAGGGCAGAGCAATCAGCCCCAGCATTTT
CACSLGQSNQPQHF
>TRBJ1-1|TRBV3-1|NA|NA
TGTGCCAGCAGCCAAGAAGGTCGGTCGAACACTGAAGCTTTCTTT
CASSQEGRSNTEAFF
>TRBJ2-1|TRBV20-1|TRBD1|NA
TGCAGTGCTAGACAGGGGGCCTACAATGAGCAGTTCTTC
CSARQGAYNEQFF
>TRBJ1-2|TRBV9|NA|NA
TGTGCCAGCAGCGTAATGGGGGGGGCGCATAATGGCTACACCTTC
CASSVMGGAHNGYTF
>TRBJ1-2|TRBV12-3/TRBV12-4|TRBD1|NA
TGTGCCAGCAGCACAGGGGGTGGTGGCTACACCTTC
CASSTGGGGYTF
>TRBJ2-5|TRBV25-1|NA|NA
TGTGCCAGCCCCAACCAAGAGACCCAGTACTTC
CASPNQETQYF
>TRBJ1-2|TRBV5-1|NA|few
TGCGCCAGCAGCTTGGACCAAACAGGGACTAATGGCTACACCTTC
CASSLDQTGTNGYTF
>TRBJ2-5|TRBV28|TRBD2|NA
TGTGCCAGCAGCTCAGCTAGCGGACCCGCGACCCAGAACTTC
CASSSASGPATQNF
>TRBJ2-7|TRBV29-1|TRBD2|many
TGCAGCGTGAGAACTAGCGCCTCCTCCTACGAGCAGTACTTC
CSVRTSASSYEQYF
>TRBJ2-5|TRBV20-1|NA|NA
TGCAGTGCTATTATGGGTCAAGAGACCCAGTACTTC
CSAIMGQETQYF
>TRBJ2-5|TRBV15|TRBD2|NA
TGTGCCACCAGCTGGGGACTAGCGGGAGATGGGGAGACCCAGTACTTC
CATSWGLAGDGETQYF
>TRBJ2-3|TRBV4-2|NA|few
TGTGCCAGCAGCTCAGATGGCGGCCTCGGCTCCTCAGATACGCAGTATTTT
CASSSDGGLGSSDTQYF
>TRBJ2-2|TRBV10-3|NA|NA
TGTGCCAGCAACCTCAGGGGCACCGGGGAGCTGTTTTTT
CASNLRGTGELFF
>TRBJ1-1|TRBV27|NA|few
TGTGCCAGCTCCTCGGCTGCGGGTAGGGCTGAAGCTTTCTTT
CASSSAAGRAEAFF
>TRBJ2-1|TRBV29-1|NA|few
TGCAGCGTTGTCCTCATCCTAGGGAGGCTGAAAGACGATGAGCAGTTCTTC
CSVVLILGRLKDDEQFF
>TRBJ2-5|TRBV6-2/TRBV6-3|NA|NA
TGTGCCAGCAGTTACCGGCTAGGAGCGGCCCAAGAGACCCAGTACTTC
CASSYRLGAAQETQYF
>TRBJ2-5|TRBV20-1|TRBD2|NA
TGCAGTGCTACCTCTCTAGCGGGCGGGACTGAGACCCAGTACTTC
CSATSLAGGTETQYF
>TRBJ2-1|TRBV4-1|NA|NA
TGCGCCAGCAGCCAAGATTTCAGAGTACAGGCATCCTACAATGAGCAGTTCTTC
CASSQDFRVQASYNEQFF
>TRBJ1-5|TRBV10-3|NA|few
TGTGCCATCAGTGAGTCGAAGGTGGAGCCCCAGCATTTT
CAISESKVEPQHF
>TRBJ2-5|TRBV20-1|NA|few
TGCAGTGCTAGTCGGACTACACAAGAGACCCAGTACTTC
CSASRTTQETQYF
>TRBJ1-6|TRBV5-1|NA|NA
TGCGCCAGCAGCTCCTCGGACGGCTCCTATAATTCACCCCTCCACTTT
CASSSSDGSYNSPLHF
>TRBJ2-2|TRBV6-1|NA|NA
TGTGCCAGCACCCAGCCCGTGAACACCGGGGAGCTGTTTTTT
CASTQPVNTGELFF
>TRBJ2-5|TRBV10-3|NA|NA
TGTGCCATCAGTGGACGGGGGCACGAGACCCAGTACTTC
CAISGRGHETQYF
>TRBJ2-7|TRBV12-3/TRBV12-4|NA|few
TGTGCCAGCACTCCCCTAGGGGGGGCTCCCTCCTACGAGCAGTACTTC
CASTPLGGAPSYEQYF
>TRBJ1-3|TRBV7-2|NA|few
TGTGCCAGCAGCTTAGCGCTGAGCTCTGGAAACACCATATATTTT
CASSLALSSGNTIYF
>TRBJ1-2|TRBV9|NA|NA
TGTGCCAGCAGCGTGGGTATCGGGATTTTAAACTATGGCTACACCTTC
CASSVGIGILNYGYTF
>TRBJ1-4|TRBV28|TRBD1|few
TGTGCCAGCAGTTTCCCCTCGACAGGGGAGGCGGAAAAACTGTTTTTT
CASSFPSTGEAEKLFF
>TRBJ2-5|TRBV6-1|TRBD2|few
TGTGCCAGCAATACAGGCGCGCTAGCGGGAAGAGAGACCCAGTACTTC
CASNTGALAGRETQYF
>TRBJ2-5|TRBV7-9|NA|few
TGTGCCAGCAGCTTACAGGGGATCCAAGAGACCCAGTACTTC
CASSLQGIQETQYF
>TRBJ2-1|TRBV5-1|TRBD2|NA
TGCGCCAGCAGTAGTCCGGGGACTAGCGGGGTAAGCTCCTACAATGAGCAGTTCTTC
CASSSPGTSGVSSYNEQFF
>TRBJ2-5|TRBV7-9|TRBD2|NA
TGTGCCAGCAGCTCCTTAGCGGGACCCTACAATGAGCAGTACTTC
CASSSLAGPYNEQYF
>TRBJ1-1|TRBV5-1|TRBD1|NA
TGCGCCAGCAGCTGGACACAGGGGATGAACACTGAAGCTTTCTTT
CASSWTQGMNTEAFF
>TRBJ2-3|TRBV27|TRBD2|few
TGTGCCAGCAGTTATGGACTAGCGGGAGCCGATACGCAGTATTTT
CASSYGLAGADTQYF
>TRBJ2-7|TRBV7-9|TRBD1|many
TGTGCCAGCAGCCCAGGGGGCCACGAGCAGTACTTC
CASSPGGHEQYF
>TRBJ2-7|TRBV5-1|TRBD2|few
TGCGCCAGCAGCCCCCACCCTAGCGGGAGCTCCTACAATGAGCAGTACTTC
CASSPHPSGSSYNEQYF
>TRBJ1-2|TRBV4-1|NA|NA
TGCGCCAGCAGCCTTCTCAAGGGGGAAACCAGATATAACTATGGCTACACCTTC
CASSLLKGETRYNYGYTF
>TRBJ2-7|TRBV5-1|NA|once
TGCGCCAGCAACCCTAGTCTAGCAGAATACAATGAGCAGTACTTC
CASNPSLAEYNEQYF
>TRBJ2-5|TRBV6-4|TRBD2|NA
TGTGCCAGCAGTGGGGGTAGCGGGGGGCGAAATGAGCAGTACTTC
CASSGGSGGRNEQYF
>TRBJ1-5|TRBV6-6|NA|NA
TGTGCCAGCAGCCACCAGGTCGTTAGCAATCAGCCCCAGCATTTT
CASSHQVVSNQPQHF
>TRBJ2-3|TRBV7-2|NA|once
TGTGCCAGCAGCTTAGTCCGGTCACTGGCCCGTCCGTCTACGCAGTATTTT
CASSLVRSLARPSTQYF